Listed below are T cell receptor beta chains from one sample, sequenced in a study of T cells in Graves' hyperthyroidism and ophthalmopathy. TCRdb re-called the multiplex PCR reads through MiXCR, storing one row per CDR3 protein. Of 400,000 to 550,000 distinct CDR3 sequences in the sample, around 15% are singletons; the top ten hold 17%. The sequencing sample was made of blood. The receptors were sampled from a young woman with Graves' hyperthyroidism. The CDR3 runs from the conserved cysteine through the conserved F or W. The order of the fields is J gene, clone size, D gene, V gene, CDR3 DNA, CDR3 protein. D genes are given only for firm matches. Only some rows state a clone size, as once, few, many or a class for expanded clones.

TRBJ1-6	many	.	TRBV4-1	TGCGCCAGCAGCCACAGACAGCCCGATAATTCACCCCTCCACTTT	CASSHRQPDNSPLHF
TRBJ2-5	many	TRBD1	TRBV12-3/TRBV12-4	TGTGCCAGCAGTTTGACAGGGGGCGCGAAGACCCAGTACTTC	CASSLTGGAKTQYF
TRBJ2-6	.	.	TRBV3-1	TGTGCCAGCAGCCATATCAGAAGCTCTGGGGCCAACGTCCTGACTTTC	CASSHIRSSGANVLTF
TRBJ1-2	.	TRBD1	TRBV2	TGTGCCAGTGGGCGGGACAGGGTCATATTATATCATGGCTACACCTTC	CASGRDRVILYHGYTF
TRBJ1-4	many	.	TRBV5-1	TGCGCCAGCAGCTTGGATGGGGGAGGAGAGGAAAAACTGTTTTTT	CASSLDGGGEEKLFF
TRBJ2-1	many	TRBD2	TRBV3-1	TGTGCCAGCAGCCAAGTGGCGGGGGGTTCTAATGAGCAGTTCTTC	CASSQVAGGSNEQFF
TRBJ2-1	many	.	TRBV3-1	TGTGCCAGCAGCCAAGGGCGGGCTGCCTACAATGAGCAGTTCTTC	CASSQGRAAYNEQFF
TRBJ2-3	few	.	TRBV9	TGTGCCAGCACCCCGTGGCGGCCAGATACGCAGTATTTT	CASTPWRPDTQYF
TRBJ2-7	many	.	TRBV11-3	TGTGCCAGCAGCCTCCGGGACGGCCTCTACGAGCAGTACTTC	CASSLRDGLYEQYF
TRBJ2-7	many	.	TRBV3-1	TGTGCCAGCAGCCACCGGACGGCCTACGAGCAGTACTTC	CASSHRTAYEQYF
TRBJ2-1	many	.	TRBV12-5	TGTGCTAGTGGTTTGCGTGGGGACTACAATGAGCAGTTCTTC	CASGLRGDYNEQFF
TRBJ2-1	.	.	TRBV27	TGTGCCAGCAGTCCGCGGGACCGTCGGGAGCAGTTCTTC	CASSPRDRREQFF
TRBJ2-1	few	TRBD2	TRBV20-1	TGCAGTGCCCGAGCGGGAGCCGTCTACAATGAGCAGTTCTTC	CSARAGAVYNEQFF
TRBJ1-2	many	TRBD1	TRBV12-3/TRBV12-4	TGTGCCAGCACCGGGTTGGGGATGGGACAGGGATTCTATGGCTACACCTTC	CASTGLGMGQGFYGYTF
TRBJ2-7	.	.	TRBV12-3/TRBV12-4	TGTGCCAGCAGTGCCTGGGACACCCCCTACGAGCAGTACTTC	CASSAWDTPYEQYF
TRBJ2-1	few	TRBD2	TRBV30	TGTGCCTGGAGTTCACTAGCGGGACCCTCCTACAATGAGCAGTTCTTC	CAWSSLAGPSYNEQFF
TRBJ2-2	.	TRBD1	TRBV7-2	TGTGCCAGCAGCTTAGGACAGGGGGTGTTCGGGGAGCTGTTTTTT	CASSLGQGVFGELFF
TRBJ2-3	few	TRBD2	TRBV20-1	TGCAGTGCTCCTGCCGGGACTAGCGGGAGGGCAGGAGATACGCAGTATTTT	CSAPAGTSGRAGDTQYF
TRBJ2-2	.	.	TRBV7-9	TGTGCCAGCAGCCCGCCTAGGGGAAGTTACACCGGGGAGCTGTTTTTT	CASSPPRGSYTGELFF
TRBJ1-1	few	TRBD1	TRBV28	TGTGCCAGCAGACCGACAGGGGGCCTCACTGAAGCTTTCTTT	CASRPTGGLTEAFF
TRBJ2-7	many	TRBD1	TRBV12-3/TRBV12-4	TGTGCCAGCAGTCCGAGGGGACAGAGTTACGAGCAGTACTTC	CASSPRGQSYEQYF
TRBJ2-7	many	.	TRBV19	TGTGCCAGTAGTATTCAGTCTGCAACCGGCTCCTACGAGCAGTACTTC	CASSIQSATGSYEQYF
TRBJ2-1	many	TRBD2	TRBV11-3	TGTGCCAGCAGCTTGGGACTAGCGGAGCAGTTCTTC	CASSLGLAEQFF
TRBJ2-3	.	.	TRBV9	TGTGCCAGCAGCGTAGAGGGGTCGGGGACAGATACGCAGTATTTT	CASSVEGSGTDTQYF
TRBJ2-5	many	TRBD2	TRBV7-3	TGTGCCAGCAGCCCCACCGGACTCCCCGGGGGGGAGACCCAGTACTTC	CASSPTGLPGGETQYF
TRBJ2-1	.	TRBD2	TRBV12-3/TRBV12-4	TGTGCCAGCAGTCCCGGACTAGCGGGAGAGCAGTTCTTC	CASSPGLAGEQFF
TRBJ2-6	few	.	TRBV25-1	TGTGCCAGCAGTGAACTTTCAGGGGCTGGGGCCAACGTCCTGACTTTC	CASSELSGAGANVLTF
TRBJ1-5	.	.	TRBV6-2/TRBV6-3	TGTGCCAGCAGTCTACAGGGTCCGGTTCAGCCCCAGCATTTT	CASSLQGPVQPQHF
TRBJ2-1	many	.	TRBV19	TGTGCCAGCGGCCTAATAGCGACCTCCTACAATGAGCAGTTCTTC	CASGLIATSYNEQFF
TRBJ1-2	.	.	TRBV30	TGTGCCTGGAGTGTAGGCAGGAGCCTCTATGGCTACACCTTC	CAWSVGRSLYGYTF
TRBJ2-4	many	.	TRBV27	TGTGCCAGCAGCCGATCGACTACAAACATTCAGTACTTC	CASSRSTTNIQYF
TRBJ1-1	few	.	TRBV18	TGTGCCAGCTCACCTCTGGGGGGAGGTGACTCTGAAGCTTTCTTT	CASSPLGGGDSEAFF
TRBJ2-7	many	TRBD2	TRBV7-3	TGTGCCAGCAGTTTTTCACCTAGCGGGGAGCAGTACTTC	CASSFSPSGEQYF
TRBJ1-1	many	TRBD1	TRBV2	TGTGCCAGCAGTGACGGTAACAGGGGGAACACTGAAGCTTTCTTT	CASSDGNRGNTEAFF
TRBJ1-2	few	.	TRBV6-1	TGTGCCAGCGGTAAAGACTATGGCTACACCTTC	CASGKDYGYTF
TRBJ2-1	many	.	TRBV3-1	TGTGCCAGCAGCACAGGGAACAGGGCGTGGGATGAGCAGTTCTTC	CASSTGNRAWDEQFF
TRBJ2-3	many	TRBD2	TRBV20-1	TGCAGTGCTAGTGTTCCGGGACTAGCGGGATTTGATACGCAGTATTTT	CSASVPGLAGFDTQYF
TRBJ1-2	.	TRBD1	TRBV7-3	TGTGCCAGCAGCTCGGGACAGGGAGGCTACACCTTC	CASSSGQGGYTF
TRBJ2-7	many	.	TRBV11-2	TGTGCCAGCAGCACCTACCGGGGCTACGAGCAGTACTTC	CASSTYRGYEQYF
TRBJ2-7	many	.	TRBV3-1	TGTGCCAGCAGCCCTACCGAGGGAGCAAGCTCCTACGAGCAGTACTTC	CASSPTEGASSYEQYF
TRBJ1-3	few	.	TRBV12-3/TRBV12-4	TGTGCCAGCATTCATTCCTCTGGAAACACCATATATTTT	CASIHSSGNTIYF
TRBJ2-1	many	.	TRBV12-3/TRBV12-4	TGTGCCAGCAGCCCGCAAGCCTCCCACAATGAGCAGTTCTTC	CASSPQASHNEQFF
TRBJ2-5	many	.	TRBV12-3/TRBV12-4	TGTGCCAGCAGTCCGACTCCGAGGGAGACCCAGTACTTC	CASSPTPRETQYF
TRBJ2-1	.	TRBD2	TRBV20-1	TGCAGTGCCCCTGGGACTAGCGGGAGGGTATGGAATGAGCAGTTCTTC	CSAPGTSGRVWNEQFF
TRBJ1-3	.	.	TRBV13	TGTGCCAGCAGCTTTGGAGTGCCCCACGGAAACACCATATATTTT	CASSFGVPHGNTIYF
TRBJ1-2	many	TRBD1	TRBV12-3/TRBV12-4	TGTGCCAGCAGTCCAGGGTCTACAGGGGCCGGCAATCGCTACACCTTC	CASSPGSTGAGNRYTF
TRBJ1-2	.	TRBD1	TRBV2	TGTGCCAGCTGGGGACAGGGAGGGCACGGCTACACCTTC	CASWGQGGHGYTF
TRBJ2-7	many	.	TRBV3-1	TGTGCCAGCAGCCACCGGGAACACGGGGGCGAGCAGTACTTC	CASSHREHGGEQYF
TRBJ1-1	.	.	TRBV14	TGTGCCAGCAGCCAGAATACAGGGTGGACTGAAGCTTTCTTT	CASSQNTGWTEAFF
TRBJ2-2	many	.	TRBV12-3/TRBV12-4	TGTGCCAGCAGTGGGGGGACATCGAACACCGGGGAGCTGTTTTTT	CASSGGTSNTGELFF
TRBJ2-1	few	.	TRBV19	TGTGCCAGTAGTATGCGAGTTCGGAACAATGAGCAGTTCTTC	CASSMRVRNNEQFF